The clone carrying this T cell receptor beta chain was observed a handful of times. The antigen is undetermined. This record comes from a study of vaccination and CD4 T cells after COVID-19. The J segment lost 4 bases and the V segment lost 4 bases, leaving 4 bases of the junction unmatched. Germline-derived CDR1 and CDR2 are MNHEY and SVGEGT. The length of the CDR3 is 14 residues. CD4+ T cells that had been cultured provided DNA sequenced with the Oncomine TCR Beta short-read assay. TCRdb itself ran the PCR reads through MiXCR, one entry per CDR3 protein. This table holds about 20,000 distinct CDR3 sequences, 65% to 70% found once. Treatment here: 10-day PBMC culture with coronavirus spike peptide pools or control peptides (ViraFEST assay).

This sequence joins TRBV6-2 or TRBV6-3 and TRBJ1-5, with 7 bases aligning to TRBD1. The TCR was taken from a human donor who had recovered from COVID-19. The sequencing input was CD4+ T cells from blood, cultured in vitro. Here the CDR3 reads CASSSLQGNQPQHF. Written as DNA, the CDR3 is TGTGCCAGCAGTTCTTTACAGGGGAATCAGCCCCAGCATTTT.